This T cell receptor beta chain was captured by sequencing in a study of CD8 T cells in Susac syndrome. Reverse transcription used about 0.5 to 1 ug RNA and random hexamers. Across 54 Vbeta and 13 Jbeta, TCR beta CDR3 was amplified with immunoSEQ multiplex PCR. TCRdb processed the immunoSEQ multiplex PCR reads anew with MiXCR; each CDR3 protein has one entry. Of about 130,000 distinct CDR3 sequences detected, more than 90% appear once; the ten largest clones hold around 0.12%. Trimming took off 5 bases at V and 3 bases at J, with 16 bases between the two ends. The CDR3 has 15 amino acids. Germline lookup yields CDR1 LNHDA and CDR2 SQIVND (reference sequence). Sequencing targeted TCR beta in blood CD8+ and CD4+ T cells. Healthy donors, matched for age and sex, constituted the control group. FACS was used to enrich TEMRA cells, whereas the CD8+ and CD4+ T cells were obtained by negative isolation.

The TCR was taken from a human donor in good health. Sequenced input: CD4+ T cells from PBMCs. The V and J genes are TRBV19 and TRBJ1-1; D gene uncertain. For the CDR3, the DNA is TGTGCCAGTAGTGCCCCGGGGATCTGGGACACTGAAGCTTTCTTT. This sequence encodes CASSAPGIWDTEAFF.